This T cell receptor beta chain emerged from a study of cytomegalovirus exposure and HLA in healthy donors. For the study at large: HLA-typed donors were the source of around 87 million unique TCRs, which an early data release held. Findings of the study overall: When analyzed later, a missense DCLRE1C variant was found to be linked to TCR beta V- and J-gene trimming.

The PCR was carried out with 60 Vbeta primers and 13 Jbeta primers. Profiling relied on immunoSEQ multiplex PCR, and the TCRdb table lists in-frame clones only, not all of them. The sample includes 150,000 to 200,000 clones, around 80% of them seen just once. About this clone: Antigen: not known.

The germline V gene encodes CDR1 KGHSH and CDR2 LQKENI. The CDR3 covers 14 residues. Trimming stripped 5 bases from V and 3 bases from J, with 13 bases between. Healthy bone marrow donors made up the donors. The TCR was taken from a woman in her forties in good health and CMV-seronegative. The chain recombines TRBV18 with TRBJ1-1; tentative D call: TRBD1 (5 bases). Material for sequencing was PBMCs. The CDR3 spells CASSNLGGDTEAFF. The CDR3 DNA is TGTGCCAGCTCAAACCTCGGGGGGGACACTGAAGCTTTCTTT. Using reference TRBV18 and TRBJ1-1 for the parts outside the CDR3, the full variable domain is NAGVMQNPRHLVRRRGQEARLRCSPMKGHSHVYWYRQLPEEGLKFMVYLQKENIIDESGMPKERFSAEFPKEGPSILRIQQVVRGDSAAYFCASSNLGGDTEAFFGQGTRLTVV.